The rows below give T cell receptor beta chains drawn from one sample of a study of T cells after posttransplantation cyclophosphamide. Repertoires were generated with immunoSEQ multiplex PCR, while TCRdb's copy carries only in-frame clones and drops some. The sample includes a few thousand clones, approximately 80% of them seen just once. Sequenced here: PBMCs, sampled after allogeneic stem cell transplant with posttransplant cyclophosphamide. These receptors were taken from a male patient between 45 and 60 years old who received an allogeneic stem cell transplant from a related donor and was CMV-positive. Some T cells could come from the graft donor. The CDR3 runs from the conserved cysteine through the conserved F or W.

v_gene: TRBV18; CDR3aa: CASSPITGETDTQYF
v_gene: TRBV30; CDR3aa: CASSRDSSREQYF
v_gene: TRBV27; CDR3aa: CATTGGGYEQYF
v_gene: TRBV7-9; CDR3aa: CASSPGQGYGYTF